This T cell receptor beta chain was retrieved from a study of blood T cell repertoires in COVID-19. For the study at large: The analysed material was cDNA or gDNA that came from T cells, B-cell-depleted T cells, or PBMCs.

Trimming left V 10 bases short and J 8 bases short, with 12 bases between. CDR1 SEHNR and CDR2 FQNEAQ come from the germline V gene (reference sequence). The CDR3 covers 12 residues. Profiled with immunoSEQ multiplex PCR; TCRdb holds only in-frame clones, not every one. This sample has 300,000 to 350,000 clones; 70% to 90% occur once, and the top ten carry approximately 4.6%. Clinical history reported by participants formed the basis on which cohorts were assigned. The receptor was derived from a woman aged 40 to 50 with acute COVID-19. Sequencing input: PBMCs or T cells enriched from blood (not recorded which). V is TRBV7-9 and J is TRBJ1-6, with D perhaps TRBD1 (6 bases). DNA of the CDR3: TGTGCCATCTCAGGGGCATATTCACCCCTCCACTTT. It specifies CAISGAYSPLHF.